The source of this T cell receptor beta chain is a study of blood T cell repertoires in COVID-19. Study background: COVID-19 samples collected from the United States, Italy and Spain covered acute and convalescent phases.

Method: immunoSEQ multiplex PCR; TCRdb's copy keeps in-frame clones and lacks some. The repertoire holds about 180,000 clones, with roughly 85% as singletons. The CDR3 consists of 18 residues. The germline gives CDR1 MNHEY, CDR2 SMNVEV (reference sequence). Trimming shortened V by 6 bases and J by 5 bases, and 28 bases separated the two germline ends. Ages ranged from about 18 to 100 years, with residence in about two dozen US areas. Participant reports of clinical history set cohort assignment. This sequence joins TRBV27 and TRBJ2-5, with D tentatively TRBD2 (6 bases). The sequence came from a woman aged 18-29 years who had recovered from COVID-19. The source material was PBMCs or T cells enriched from blood (not recorded which). CDR3 protein: CASSSTSHAEGRWETQYF. CDR3 coding DNA: TGTGCCAGCAGCTCGACGTCGCACGCAGAGGGGAGGTGGGAGACCCAGTACTTC.